This passage covers 10 T cell receptor beta chains from one sample sequenced in a study of OX40 agonist ivuxolimab in advanced cancers. The assay was immunoSEQ multiplex PCR, and TCRdb's table has in-frame clones only and misses some. The repertoire holds around 18,000 clones, with around 85% as singletons. The specimen comprised CD4+ or CD8+ T cells sorted from blood, sampled in a trial of the OX40 agonist ivuxolimab. The receptors originated from an adult with an advanced solid tumor such as melanoma, head and neck, liver or kidney cancer.

This rearrangement joins TRBV28 to TRBJ2-2, with no clear D. The germline V gene has CDR1 MDHEN and CDR2 SYDVKM. The CDR3 loop spans 13 amino acids. V lost 7 bases and J 4 bases, leaving 10 bases between the germline ends. The CDR3 nucleotides are TGTGCCAGCACGCAGTCAACCACCGGGGAGCTGTTTTTT. Protein product: CASTQSTTGELFF.

The rearrangement uses TRBV11-3 and TRBJ2-3, with 14 nucleotides matching TRBD2. CDR3 length: 18 residues. The germline V gene encodes CDR1 SGHNT and CDR2 YENEEA. V lost 5 bases, J lost 1 base, and 8 bases stayed unmatched. CDR3 loop: CASSRLAGGVRGTDTQYF. The DNA for the CDR3 is TGTGCCAGCAGCAGACTAGCGGGAGGGGTGCGGGGCACAGATACGCAGTATTTT. The variable domain in full, with the rest retrieved from reference TRBV11-3 and TRBJ2-3, is EAGVVQSPRYKIIEKKQPVAFWCNPISGHNTLYWYLQNLGQGPELLIRYENEEAVDDSQLPKDRFSAERLKGVDSTLKIQPAELGDSAVYLCASSRLAGGVRGTDTQYFGPGTRLTVL.

The gene calls are TRBV27 and TRBJ2-7, with D uncertain. There are 14 residues in the CDR3. V was cut by 6 bases and J by 4 bases, with 16 bases left in between. Germline CDR1 reads MNHEY; CDR2 reads SMNVEV (reference sequence). The CDR3 here is CASSPFGPIYEQYF. The CDR3 DNA reads TGTGCCAGCAGCCCCTTCGGACCCATATACGAGCAGTACTTC.

J is TRBJ1-1 and V is TRBV25-1, with a weak D call TRBD1 (5 bases). The germline CDR1 and CDR2 sequences are MGHDK and SYGVNS. The CDR3 totals 13 residues. Trimming left V 5 bases short and J 5 bases short, with 12 bases between. CDR3 sequence (DNA): TGTGCCAGCAGTTACGAGGGGCGAACTGAAGCTTTCTTT. It is translated as CASSYEGRTEAFF.

The V and J genes are TRBV11-1 and TRBJ2-7; D is undetermined. The CDR3 spans 14 residues. V lost 3 bases to trimming and J lost 0 bases, with 9 bases between them. Germline V gene lookup returns CDR1 SGHAT and CDR2 FQDESV (reference sequence). The CDR3 is CASSFSGGSYEQYF. The CDR3 DNA is TGTGCCAGCAGCTTCTCGGGCGGCTCCTACGAGCAGTACTTC. Full variable domain (remainder filled in from reference TRBV11-1 and TRBJ2-7): EAEVAQSPRYKITEKSQAVAFWCDPISGHATLYWYRQILGQGPELLVQFQDESVVDDSQLPKDRFSAERLKGVDSTLKIQPAELGDSAMYLCASSFSGGSYEQYFGPGTRLTVT.

The gene calls are TRBV6-6 and TRBJ2-4; D is undetermined. The CDR3 has 16 amino acids. V shed 7 bases and J shed 2 bases, with 18 bases lying between them. The V gene's germline CDR1 is MNHNY and CDR2 SVGAGI (reference sequence). The CDR3 loop reads CASTRVSRVSKNIQYF. CDR3 nucleotide sequence: TGTGCCAGCACCCGGGTCTCTCGCGTCTCCAAAAACATTCAGTACTTC.

V is TRBV13 and J is TRBJ2-7; perhaps TRBD2 as D (6 bases). Germline CDR1 reads PRHDT; CDR2 reads FYEKMQ (reference sequence). V dropped 5 bases and J dropped 6 bases, with 20 bases sitting between them. The CDR3 contains 15 residues. CDR3 coding DNA: TGTGCCAGCAGCGACAGCGTGTGGGAGGCGGGCGAGCAGTACTTC. Translated: CASSDSVWEAGEQYF.

The rearrangement links TRBV7-8 to TRBJ1-6; D call uncertain. The V end was cut by 5 bases, the J end by 4 bases, with 3 bases between. Germline V gives CDR1 SGHVS, CDR2 FQNEAQ. The CDR3 is 12 residues long. CDR3 region: CASSPYNSPLHF. The DNA for the CDR3 is TGTGCCAGCAGCCCTTATAATTCACCCCTCCACTTT.

The table lists this clone with a count of one. This rearrangement joins TRBV25-1 to TRBJ1-1; D not certain. This CDR3 has 12 amino acids. The V and J ends lost 5 bases and 1 base respectively, with 5 bases between them. Germline CDR1 MGHDK, CDR2 SYGVNS. The chain's CDR3 is CASSLGNTEAFF. DNA for the CDR3: TGTGCCAGCAGTTTGGGGAACACTGAAGCTTTCTTT.

This clone was recorded a few times. V and J are TRBV11-3 and TRBJ2-1; 8 positions match TRBD2. With V trimmed by 5 bases and J by 4 bases, 10 bases remained unmatched. This CDR3 region has 16 residues. Looked up from germline, CDR1 is SGHNT and CDR2 is YENEEA. CDR3 residues: CASSGRGGERYNEQFF. In DNA, the CDR3 is TGTGCCAGCAGCGGCCGGGGGGGGGAACGGTACAATGAGCAGTTCTTC.